The clone carrying this T cell receptor (beta chain) turned up a few times. Its antigen is not identified. V was cut by 2 bases and J by 8 bases, with 15 bases left in between. The CDR3 spans 15 residues. Germline lookup yields CDR1 SGHTA and CDR2 FQGNSA. Expressed TCRB transcripts were sequenced, since all the RNA that had been isolated was reverse transcribed. Data came from immunoSEQ multiplex PCR; TCRdb stores just in-frame clones and leaves some out. The data contain about 170,000 clones, about 7.8% of them singletons. These data originate in a study of beta chain features in type 1 diabetes. Overall study results and limits: A cDNA-based sequencing approach could over-represent cells with high TCR expression. Patients' naive, central memory and regulatory TCRB repertoires appeared more alike than those of healthy donors. A moderate, significant TCRB CDR3 shortening appeared in type 1 diabetes across four CD4+ subsets.

V is TRBV7-2 and J is TRBJ1-4; tentative D call: TRBD1 (6 bases). The sample was central memory CD4+ T cells from blood. This TCR was recovered from a woman in her 40s with type 1 diabetes. CDR3: CASSLSGAEHEKLFF. The CDR3 nucleotides read TGTGCCAGCAGCTTATCAGGGGCAGAGCACGAAAAACTGTTTTTT.